The next 20 T cell receptor beta chains were all read from a single sample in a study of blood T cells in healthy people across ages. The second PCR ran roughly 6 to 12 cycles with a sample-barcoded 5' primer and J-beta primers. TCRdb passed the 5' RACE reads through MiXCR, listing each CDR3 protein once. The sample has 790,000 or so distinct CDR3 sequences, around three fifths seen once; the top ten hold 20% to 30%. Sequencing input: blood. These receptors were taken from a middle-aged man in good health.

The chain combines TRBV7-2 with TRBJ2-2, with D tentatively TRBD1 or TRBD2 (5 bases each). The CDR3 has 16 residues. V lost 4 bases, J lost 5 bases, and 17 bases lay in between. Per the germline V gene, CDR1 is SGHTA and CDR2 is FQGNSA. The CDR3 coding sequence is TGTGCCAGCAGCTCAATAGGGGCCCCGGGGACCGGGGAGCTGTTTTTT. Encoded protein: CASSSIGAPGTGELFF.

In its sample, this clonotype was seen a few times. The chain couples TRBV7-2 to TRBJ2-4, with TRBD2 matching 8 bases. The J call is in doubt because the DNA end fits TRBJ2-5 better. CDR1 and CDR2 from the germline V gene are SGHTA and FQGNSA. The CDR3 is 15 amino acids. The CDR3 reads CASSLDPGGTETQYF. CDR3 nucleotide sequence: TGTGCCAGCAGCCTTGACCCGGGGGGGACGGAGACCCAGTACTTC.

The V gene is TRBV20-1, the J gene TRBJ2-5; 14 bases map to TRBD2. Germline trimming cut 6 bases from V and 5 bases from J; bases unmatched to any gene: 8. From germline, CDR1 is DFQATT and CDR2 SNEGSKA (reference sequence). The CDR3 runs to 15 residues. CDR3 loop: CSAAGLAGERETQYF. For the CDR3, the DNA is TGCAGTGCAGCGGGACTAGCGGGAGAACGGGAGACCCAGTACTTC.

The chain is built from TRBV5-1 and TRBJ2-1; 10 bases map to TRBD2. Germline CDR1 reads SGHRS; CDR2 reads YFSETQ. The CDR3 loop spans 16 amino acids. V dropped 0 bases and J dropped 5; count of bases not matched to a gene: 5. CDR3: CASSLATSGINNEQFF. CDR3 nucleotide sequence: TGCGCCAGCAGCTTGGCCACTAGCGGGATAAACAATGAGCAGTTCTTC.

This clonotype was seen a few times. The J gene is TRBJ1-2, the V gene TRBV5-1; D unclear. CDR1 SGHRS and CDR2 YFSETQ come from the germline V gene. Trimming took 0 bases from V and 8 from J, leaving 8 bases between them. This CDR3 is built from 12 residues. The CDR3 sequence is CASSLVAEGYTF. DNA of the CDR3: TGCGCCAGCAGCTTGGTGGCCGAGGGCTACACCTTC.

This clonotype was detected only a few times. The chain uses TRBV21-1 and TRBJ2-5. TRBV21-1 is listed as a pseudogene. The CDR3 has 13 residues. The CDR3 DNA reads TGTGCCAGCAGCGCGCACAAAAAGGAGACCCAGTACTTC. This encodes CASSAHKKETQYF.

This rearrangement joins TRBV2 to TRBJ2-1; D may be TRBD1 or TRBD2 (5 bases each). The CDR3 length is 14 residues. In germline, CDR1 is SNHLY, CDR2 FYNNEI. For the CDR3, the DNA is TGTGCATTCGTAGAGGGGAACTCCTACAATGAGCAGTTCTTC. This codes for CAFVEGNSYNEQFF.

Only a few counts were recorded for this clonotype. The V gene is TRBV3-1, the J gene TRBJ2-1; perhaps TRBD2 as D (6 bases). The CDR3 runs 11 residues. Deletions cut 6 bases from V and 10 bases from J, with 10 bases between. Germline lookup yields CDR1 LGHDT and CDR2 YNNKEL (reference sequence). DNA for the CDR3: TGTGCCAGCAGGCGAGCGGGCGAGCAGTTCTTC. This translates into CASRRAGEQFF.

This clonotype was seen only a few times. DNA for the CDR3: TGTGCCAGCAGCCAAGGGACAAACGACAGGGGGTATGGCTACACCTTC. Its translation: CASSQGTNDRGYGYTF. V usage is TRBV4-2 and J usage is TRBJ1-2, with 9 bases fitting TRBD1. This CDR3 contains 16 residues. Germline V gene sequence: CDR1 LGHNA, CDR2 YNFKEQ. V gave up 1 base and J gave up 5 bases; unmatched junction bases: 8.

Comment on this clonotype: A junction end diverges from the germline sequence, so it may reflect a read error. This sequence joins TRBV3-1 and TRBJ1-6; TRBD1 agrees at 8 bases. The CDR3 covers 16 residues. In germline, CDR1 is LGHDT, CDR2 YNNKEL (reference sequence). CDR3 in DNA: TGTGCCAGTAGCCAAGATGGACAGGGTCGTAATTCACCCCCCCACTTT. Translating it yields CASSQDGQGRNSPPHF.

This clonotype was seen more than once but under ten times. J is TRBJ2-5 and V is TRBV10-3, with D perhaps matching TRBD1 (5 bases). CDR3 length: 14 residues. Germline CDR1 ENHRY, CDR2 SYGVKD. Trimming shortened V by 7 bases and J by 2 bases, and 14 bases separated the two germline ends. CDR3 bases: TGTGCCATCACCAGGACACTATCTCAAGAGACCCAGTACTTC. Translated, it gives CAITRTLSQETQYF.

There are a few counts of this clonotype. This chain connects TRBV28 to TRBJ2-5, with 9 positions matching TRBD1. The end of the DNA aligns better with TRBJ2-7, so the J call may be wrong. The CDR3 is made up of 13 amino acids. The germline CDR1 and CDR2 sequences are MDHEN and SYDVKM. The DNA of the CDR3 is TGTGCCAGCACCCTACAGGGGGCAGCCGAGCAGTACTTC. Its protein product is CASTLQGAAEQYF.

In this sample, this clonotype turned up a few times. Here the CDR3 DNA reads TGTGCCAGCTCACCCTTCGGGACAGTTCGACAAGAGACCCAGTACTTC. It yields the protein CASSPFGTVRQETQYF. The rearrangement joins TRBV18 to TRBJ2-5, with 7 bases fitting TRBD1. The CDR3 totals 16 residues. Trimming removed 3 bases from V and 2 bases from J; junction bases left unmatched: 9. The germline V gene has CDR1 KGHSH and CDR2 LQKENI.

The chain carries TRBV20-1 and TRBJ2-4, with a possible D match to TRBD2 (7 bases). The J call may be mistaken, given a closer DNA end match to TRBJ2-5. CDR1 is DFQATT and CDR2 is SNEGSKA in the germline V gene (reference sequence). This CDR3 is 13 amino acids long. The chain's CDR3 is CSAPNGGAETQYF. The CDR3 DNA reads as TGCAGTGCTCCAAATGGGGGGGCGGAGACCCAGTACTTC.

The chain carries TRBV11-2 and TRBJ2-1, with TRBD2 matching 9 bases. The CDR3 length is 17 residues. The junction had 8 bases not matched to a gene; V was cut back by 1 base and J by 4 bases. The germline V gene encodes CDR1 SGHAT and CDR2 FQNNGV. In nucleotides, the CDR3 is TGTGCCAGCAGCTTAGTCGGCGGGGGGGGCCTTTACAATGAGCAGTTCTTC. It yields the protein CASSLVGGGGLYNEQFF.

This clonotype showed up just a few times. The rearrangement links TRBV28 to TRBJ1-4; no firm D call. The CDR3 consists of 14 residues. V lost 6 bases, J lost 5 bases, and 13 bases lay in between. Germline V lookup: CDR1 MDHEN, CDR2 SYDVKM. The CDR3 sequence: CASRLTKGNEKLFF. In nucleotides, the CDR3 is TGTGCCAGCAGGTTAACGAAAGGGAATGAAAAACTGTTTTTT.

This chain joins TRBV5-1 and TRBJ1-3, with 7 bases fitting TRBD1. V lost 3 bases and J lost 8; bases outside the gene matches: 5. In germline, CDR1 is SGHRS, CDR2 YFSETQ. This CDR3 has 13 amino acids. The CDR3 protein is CASSSDRADTIYF. The CDR3 region has the DNA TGCGCCAGCAGCTCTGACAGGGCAGACACCATATATTTT.

The DNA for the CDR3 is TGCAGTGCTAGCCCTACAACTAGCGGGGCGCGGGAGACCCAGTACTTC. This encodes CSASPTTSGARETQYF. The V gene is TRBV20-1, the J gene TRBJ2-5, with 10 bases identical to TRBD2. CDR1 is DFQATT and CDR2 is SNEGSKA in the germline V gene (reference sequence). This CDR3 is built from 16 residues. V shed 3 bases and J 5 bases; nucleotides not matched to a gene: 12.

V usage is TRBV12-3 or TRBV12-4 and J usage is TRBJ2-1, with 8 bases that match TRBD2. Trimming cost V 6 bases and J 0 bases; bases outside gene matches: 13. This CDR3 region has 18 residues. The CDR3 here is CASSKGLERISSYNEQFF. The CDR3, as DNA: TGTGCCAGCAGCAAGGGACTAGAGCGGATAAGCTCCTACAATGAGCAGTTCTTC.

The genes are TRBV28 and TRBJ2-7; 9 bases match TRBD1. This CDR3 is 16 amino acids long. Germline V gene data show CDR1 as MDHEN and CDR2 as SYDVKM. V lost 5 bases, J lost 2 bases, and 10 bases stayed unmatched. In nucleotides, the CDR3 is TGTGCCAGCAGTGCCCGTAGGGACAGGGAAGCCTACGAGCAGTACTTC. This encodes CASSARRDREAYEQYF.